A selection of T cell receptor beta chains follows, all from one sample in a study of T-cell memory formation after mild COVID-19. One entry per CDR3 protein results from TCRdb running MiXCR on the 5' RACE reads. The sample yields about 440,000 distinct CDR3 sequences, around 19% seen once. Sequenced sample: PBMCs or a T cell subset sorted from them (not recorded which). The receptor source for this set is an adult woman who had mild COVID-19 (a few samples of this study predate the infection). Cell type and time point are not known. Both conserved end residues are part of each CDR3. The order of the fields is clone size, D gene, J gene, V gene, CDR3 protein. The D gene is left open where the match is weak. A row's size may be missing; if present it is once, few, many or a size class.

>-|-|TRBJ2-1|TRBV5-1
CASSLGYRSSYNEQFF
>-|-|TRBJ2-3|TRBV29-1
CSVGDGPDTQYF
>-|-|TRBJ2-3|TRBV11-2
CASSFDPSTDTQYF
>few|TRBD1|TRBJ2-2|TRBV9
CASTPGTANTGELFF
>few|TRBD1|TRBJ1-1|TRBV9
CASSTRTGPNTEAFF
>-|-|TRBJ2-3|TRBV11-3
CASSAANTDTQYF
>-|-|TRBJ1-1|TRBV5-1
CASSHRDTKWEHTEAFF
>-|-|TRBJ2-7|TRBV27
CASSYQNSYEQYF
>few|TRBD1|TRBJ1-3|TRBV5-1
CASSEQGGPGNTIYF
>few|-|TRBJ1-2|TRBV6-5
CASQSGGRDGYTF
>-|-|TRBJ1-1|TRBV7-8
CASSLLRMNTEAFF
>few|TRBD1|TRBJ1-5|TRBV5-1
CASSQAGGNQPQHF
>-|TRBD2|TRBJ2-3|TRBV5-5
CASSLSLLAGSTDTQYF
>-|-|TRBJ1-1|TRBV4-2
CASSQDGTVNTEAFF
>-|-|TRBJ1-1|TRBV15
CATSRSVGQNTEAFF
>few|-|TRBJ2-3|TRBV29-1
CSAEGDTQYF